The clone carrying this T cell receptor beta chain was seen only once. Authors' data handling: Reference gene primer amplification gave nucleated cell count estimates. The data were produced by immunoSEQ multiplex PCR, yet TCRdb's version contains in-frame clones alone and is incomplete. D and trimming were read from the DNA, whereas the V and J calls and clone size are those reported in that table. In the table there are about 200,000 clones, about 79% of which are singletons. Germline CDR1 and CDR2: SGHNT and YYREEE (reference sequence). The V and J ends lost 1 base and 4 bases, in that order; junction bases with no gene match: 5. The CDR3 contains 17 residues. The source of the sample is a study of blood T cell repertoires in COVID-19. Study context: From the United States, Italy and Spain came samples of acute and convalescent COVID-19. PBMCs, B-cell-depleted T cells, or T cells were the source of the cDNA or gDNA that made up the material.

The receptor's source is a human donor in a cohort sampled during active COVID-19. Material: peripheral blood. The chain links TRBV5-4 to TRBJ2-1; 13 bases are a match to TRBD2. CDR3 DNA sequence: TGTGCCAGCAGCTTGAGACTAGCGGGAGGAGGTTACAATGAGCAGTTCTTC. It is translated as CASSLRLAGGGYNEQFF.